Listed below are T cell receptor beta chains from one sample, sequenced in a study of T cells in Graves' hyperthyroidism and ophthalmopathy. Each CDR3 protein gets one entry after TCRdb re-called the multiplex PCR reads with MiXCR. The sample yields a few hundred thousand distinct CDR3 sequences, 15% to 19% seen once. Sample: blood. The source is a woman aged 25 to 39 with Graves' hyperthyroidism. Each CDR3 is given with its conserved first and last residue. D genes are given only for firm matches. Part of the rows lack a size; the others show once, few, many or a class for expanded clones.

v_call	clone_size	d_call	j_call	cdr3_aa	cdr3_nt
TRBV19	many	-	TRBJ1-1	CASSIEGIATEAFF	TGTGCCAGTAGTATAGAAGGGATCGCCACTGAAGCTTTCTTT
TRBV6-5	few	-	TRBJ1-4	CASSYSAANEKLFF	TGTGCCAGCAGTTACAGTGCGGCTAATGAAAAACTGTTTTTT
TRBV27	-	-	TRBJ1-6	CASSRWGGNSPLHF	TGTGCCAGCAGCAGATGGGGTGGTAATTCACCCCTCCACTTT
TRBV7-3	many	-	TRBJ2-3	CASSLNGSPDTQYF	TGTGCCAGCAGCTTAAACGGGAGCCCAGATACGCAGTATTTT
TRBV7-2	many	-	TRBJ1-1	CASSYGRENTEAFF	TGTGCCAGCAGCTATGGACGGGAGAACACTGAAGCTTTCTTT
TRBV6-1	-	-	TRBJ1-1	CASSESTLNTEAFF	TGTGCCAGCAGTGAATCTACCCTGAACACTGAAGCTTTCTTT
TRBV7-6	few	-	TRBJ2-7	CASSLEPSWGGYEQYF	TGTGCCAGCAGCCTCGAACCAAGTTGGGGTGGCTACGAGCAGTACTTC
TRBV27	many	-	TRBJ2-1	CASSNLPGTHYNEQFF	TGTGCCAGCAGTAACTTACCCGGGACCCATTACAATGAGCAGTTCTTC
TRBV4-1	-	TRBD1	TRBJ2-5	CASSQVTGGAETQYF	TGCGCCAGCAGCCAAGTGACAGGGGGCGCTGAGACCCAGTACTTC
TRBV12-3/TRBV12-4	-	TRBD1	TRBJ2-2	CASKRTGNTGELFF	TGTGCCAGCAAACGGACAGGCAACACCGGGGAGCTGTTTTTT
TRBV6-1	many	-	TRBJ2-3	CASSGQSRGAGTDTQYF	TGTGCCAGCAGTGGTCAGTCTCGGGGCGCCGGCACAGATACGCAGTATTTT